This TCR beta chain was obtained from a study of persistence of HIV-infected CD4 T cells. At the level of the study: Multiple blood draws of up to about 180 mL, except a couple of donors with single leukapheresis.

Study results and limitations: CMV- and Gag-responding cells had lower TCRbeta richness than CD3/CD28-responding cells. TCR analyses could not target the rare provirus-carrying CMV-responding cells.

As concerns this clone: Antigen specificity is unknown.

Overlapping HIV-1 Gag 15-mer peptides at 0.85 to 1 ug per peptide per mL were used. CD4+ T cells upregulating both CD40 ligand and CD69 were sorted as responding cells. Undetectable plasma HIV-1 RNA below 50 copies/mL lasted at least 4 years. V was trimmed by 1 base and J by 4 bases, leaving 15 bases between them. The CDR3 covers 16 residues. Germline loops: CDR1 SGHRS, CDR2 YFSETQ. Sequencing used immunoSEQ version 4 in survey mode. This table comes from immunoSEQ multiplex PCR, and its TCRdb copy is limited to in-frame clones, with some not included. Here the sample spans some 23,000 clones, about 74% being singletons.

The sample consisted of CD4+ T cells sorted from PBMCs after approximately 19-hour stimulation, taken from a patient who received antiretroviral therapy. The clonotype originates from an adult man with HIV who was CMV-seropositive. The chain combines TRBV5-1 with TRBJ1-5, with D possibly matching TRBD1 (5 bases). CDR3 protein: CASSLKVETANQPQHF. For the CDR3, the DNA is TGCGCCAGCAGCTTGAAAGTCGAGACAGCTAATCAGCCCCAGCATTTT.